These 7 T cell receptor beta chains originate from one sample sequenced in a study of breast tumors, draining lymph nodes, adjacent tissues. TCRdb used MiXCR to reprocess the multiplex PCR reads, holding one entry per CDR3 protein. This table holds around 22,000 distinct CDR3 sequences, around three fifths found once. Specimen: tumor-adjacent breast tissue. The receptors were sampled from a female donor with breast cancer. Some clones in this sample may be carry-over from other donors' samples.

V usage is TRBV30 and J usage is TRBJ1-4; D is uncertain. Trimming left V 0 bases short and J 5 bases short, with 16 bases between. Germline V gene sequence: CDR1 GTSNPN, CDR2 SVGIG (reference sequence). There are 16 residues in the CDR3. DNA of the CDR3: TGTGCCTGGAGTGTAAAAGGCGTCCCGCGGAATGAAAAACTGTTTTTT. It encodes CAWSVKGVPRNEKLFF.

On this clonotype: This may stem from a read error, because a much larger clone lies one nucleotide away. The rearrangement uses TRBV11-3 and TRBJ1-4; D not certain. Between the trimmed V and J ends, which lost 5 bases and 7 bases, there was a span of 23 bases. This CDR3 contains 17 residues. Germline V gene sequence: CDR1 SGHNT, CDR2 YENEEA. The CDR3 region is CASSPTTRATFCEKLFF. CDR3 in DNA: TGTGCCAGCAGCCCCACGACAAGGGCGACCTTTTGTGAAAAACTGTTTTTT.

The table lists this clonotype with a few counts. CDR3: CASTDSYEQYF. The CDR3 bases are TGTGCCAGCACCGACTCCTACGAGCAGTACTTC. The chain is built from TRBV7-9 and TRBJ2-7; the D is unclear. CDR3 length: 11 amino acids. Trimming pared 7 bases from V and 0 bases from J, leaving 4 bases between. Germline assignment: CDR1 SEHNR and CDR2 FQNEAQ (reference sequence).

This clonotype came up a few times. The chain joins TRBV5-6 to TRBJ2-7; the D is unclear. CDR3 length: 12 amino acids. Looked up from germline, CDR1 is SGHDT and CDR2 is YYEEEE. Trimming pared 4 bases from V and 4 bases from J, leaving 9 bases between. DNA of the CDR3: TGTGCCAGCAGCCTCAATCGGTACGAGCAGTACTTC. Translated: CASSLNRYEQYF.

The chain uses TRBV11-2 and TRBJ1-1; D remains ambiguous. Trimming took 1 base from V and 2 from J, leaving 11 bases between them. There are 15 residues in the CDR3. Germline V gene sequence: CDR1 SGHAT, CDR2 FQNNGV. The CDR3, as DNA: TGTGCCAGCAGCTTAGGGTCATTTATAAACACTGAAGCTTTCTTT. This gives the protein CASSLGSFINTEAFF.

This clonotype was found once. The rearrangement uses TRBV29-1 and TRBJ1-2; D is undetermined. The CDR3 is made up of 16 amino acids. In germline, CDR1 is SQVTM, CDR2 ANQGSEA. Between the trimmed V and J ends, which lost 6 bases and 3 bases, there was a span of 23 bases. CDR3 DNA: TGCAGCGTCGGGCGTGGAAAGGGTCTATCTTACTATGGCTACACCTTC. Translation: CSVGRGKGLSYYGYTF.

This rearrangement joins TRBV9 to TRBJ2-1; 10 nucleotides line up with TRBD2. The CDR3 is made up of 16 amino acids. Germline CDR1 and CDR2: SGDLS and YYNGEE. The ends lost 0 bases at V and 7 bases at J; junction bases unmatched: 7. CDR3 nucleotides: TGTGCCAGCAGCGTAGGGGCGGCTAGCGGGGGTAATGAGCAGTTCTTC. Translating gives CASSVGAASGGNEQFF.